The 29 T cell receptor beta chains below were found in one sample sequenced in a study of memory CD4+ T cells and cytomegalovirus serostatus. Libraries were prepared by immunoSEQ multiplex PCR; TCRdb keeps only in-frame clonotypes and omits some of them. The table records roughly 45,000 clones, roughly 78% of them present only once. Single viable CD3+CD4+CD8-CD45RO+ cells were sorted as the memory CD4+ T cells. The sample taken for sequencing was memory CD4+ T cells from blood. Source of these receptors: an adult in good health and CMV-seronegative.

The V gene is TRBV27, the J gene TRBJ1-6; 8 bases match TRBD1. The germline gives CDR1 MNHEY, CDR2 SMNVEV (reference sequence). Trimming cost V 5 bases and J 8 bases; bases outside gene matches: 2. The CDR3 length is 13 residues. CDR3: CASSGTGDSPLHF. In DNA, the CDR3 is TGTGCCAGCAGTGGGACAGGAGATTCACCCCTCCACTTT.

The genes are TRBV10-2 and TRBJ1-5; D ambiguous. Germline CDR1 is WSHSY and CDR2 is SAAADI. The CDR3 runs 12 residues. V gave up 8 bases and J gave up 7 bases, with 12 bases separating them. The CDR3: CASSGGNQPQHF. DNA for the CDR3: TGCGCCAGCTCGGGCGGGAACCAGCCCCAGCATTTT.

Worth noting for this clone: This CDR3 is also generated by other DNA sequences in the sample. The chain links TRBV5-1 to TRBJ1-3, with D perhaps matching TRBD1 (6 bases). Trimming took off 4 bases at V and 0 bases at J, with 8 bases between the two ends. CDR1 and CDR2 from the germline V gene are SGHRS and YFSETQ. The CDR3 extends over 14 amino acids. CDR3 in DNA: TGCGCCAGCAGCGCGGGGGCCTCTGGAAACACCATATATTTT. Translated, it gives CASSAGASGNTIYF. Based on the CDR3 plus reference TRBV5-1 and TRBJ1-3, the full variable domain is KAGVTQTPRYLIKTRGQQVTLSCSPISGHRSVSWYQQTPGQGLQFLFEYFSETQRNKGNFPGRFSGRQFSNSRSEMNVSTLELGDSALYLCASSAGASGNTIYFGEGSWLTVV.

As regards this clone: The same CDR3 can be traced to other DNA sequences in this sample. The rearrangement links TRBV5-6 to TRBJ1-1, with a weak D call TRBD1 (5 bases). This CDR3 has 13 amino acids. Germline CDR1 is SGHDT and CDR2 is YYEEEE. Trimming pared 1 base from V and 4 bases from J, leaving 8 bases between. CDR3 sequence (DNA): TGTGCCAGCAGCTTGATAAGGGGCACTGAAGCTTTCTTT. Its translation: CASSLIRGTEAFF.

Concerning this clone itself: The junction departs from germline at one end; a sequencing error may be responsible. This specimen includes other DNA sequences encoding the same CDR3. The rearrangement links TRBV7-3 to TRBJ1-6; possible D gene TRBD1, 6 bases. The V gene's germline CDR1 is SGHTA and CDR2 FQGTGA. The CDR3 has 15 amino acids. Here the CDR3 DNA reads TGTGCCAGCAGCCTAACAGGGACCCATAATTCACCCCTCCACTTT. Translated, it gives CASSLTGTHNSPLHF.

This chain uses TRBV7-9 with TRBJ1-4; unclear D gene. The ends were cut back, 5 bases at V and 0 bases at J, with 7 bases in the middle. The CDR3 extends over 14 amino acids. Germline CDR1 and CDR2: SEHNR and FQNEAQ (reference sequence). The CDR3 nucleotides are TGTGCCAGCAGCCCCTTTGCAACTAATGAAAAACTGTTTTTT. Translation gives CASSPFATNEKLFF.

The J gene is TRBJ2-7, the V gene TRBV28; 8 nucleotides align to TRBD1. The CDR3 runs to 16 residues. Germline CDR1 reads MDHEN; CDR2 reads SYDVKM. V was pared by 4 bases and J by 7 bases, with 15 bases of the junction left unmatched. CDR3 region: CASSYPKGQGAGEQYF. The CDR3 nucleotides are TGTGCCAGCAGTTACCCGAAGGGTCAGGGGGCGGGAGAGCAGTACTTC.

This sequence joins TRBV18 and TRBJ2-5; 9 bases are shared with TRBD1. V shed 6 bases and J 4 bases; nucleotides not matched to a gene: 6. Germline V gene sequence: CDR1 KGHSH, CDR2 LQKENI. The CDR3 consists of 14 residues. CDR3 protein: CASSRGQGGETQYF. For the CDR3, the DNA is TGTGCCAGCTCCCGGGGACAGGGAGGAGAGACCCAGTACTTC.

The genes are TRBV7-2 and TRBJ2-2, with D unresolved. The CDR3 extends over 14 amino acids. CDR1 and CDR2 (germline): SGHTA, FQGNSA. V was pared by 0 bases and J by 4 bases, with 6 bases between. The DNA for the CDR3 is TGTGCCAGCAGCTTAGCGTTATCCACCGGGGAGCTGTTTTTT. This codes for CASSLALSTGELFF.

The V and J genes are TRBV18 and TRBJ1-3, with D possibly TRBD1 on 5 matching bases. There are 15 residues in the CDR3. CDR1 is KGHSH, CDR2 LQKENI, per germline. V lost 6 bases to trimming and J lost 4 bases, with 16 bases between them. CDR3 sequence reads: CASSQRLGGGNTIYF. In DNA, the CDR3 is TGTGCCAGCTCCCAAAGACTCGGGGGAGGAAACACCATATATTTT. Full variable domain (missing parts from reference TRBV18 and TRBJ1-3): NAGVMQNPRHLVRRRGQEARLRCSPMKGHSHVYWYRQLPEEGLKFMVYLQKENIIDESGMPKERFSAEFPKEGPSILRIQQVVRGDSAAYFCASSQRLGGGNTIYFGEGSWLTVV.

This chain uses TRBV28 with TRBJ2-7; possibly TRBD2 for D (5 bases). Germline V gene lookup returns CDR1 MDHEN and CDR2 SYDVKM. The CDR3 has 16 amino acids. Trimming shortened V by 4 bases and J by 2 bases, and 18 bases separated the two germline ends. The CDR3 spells CASSYGKSGVTYEQYF. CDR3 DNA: TGTGCCAGCAGTTACGGAAAAAGCGGTGTCACCTACGAGCAGTACTTC.

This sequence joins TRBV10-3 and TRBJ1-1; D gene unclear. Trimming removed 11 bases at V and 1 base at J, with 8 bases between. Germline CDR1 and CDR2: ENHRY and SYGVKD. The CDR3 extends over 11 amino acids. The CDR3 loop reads CASAENTEAFF. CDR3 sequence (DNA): TGTGCCTCCGCGGAGAACACTGAAGCTTTCTTT.

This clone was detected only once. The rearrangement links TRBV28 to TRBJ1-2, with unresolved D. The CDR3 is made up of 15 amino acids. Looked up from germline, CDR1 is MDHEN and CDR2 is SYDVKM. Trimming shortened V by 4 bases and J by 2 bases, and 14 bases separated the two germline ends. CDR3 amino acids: CASSSSPTGNYGYTF. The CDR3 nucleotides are TGTGCCAGCAGTTCTTCCCCGACGGGGAACTATGGCTACACCTTC.

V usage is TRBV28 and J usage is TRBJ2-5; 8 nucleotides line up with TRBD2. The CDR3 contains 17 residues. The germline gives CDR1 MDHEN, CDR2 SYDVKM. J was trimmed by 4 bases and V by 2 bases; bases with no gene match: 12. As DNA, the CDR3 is TGTGCCAGCAGTTTAACACGGGGGGGGGCTTACCGAGAGACCCAGTACTTC. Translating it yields CASSLTRGGAYRETQYF.

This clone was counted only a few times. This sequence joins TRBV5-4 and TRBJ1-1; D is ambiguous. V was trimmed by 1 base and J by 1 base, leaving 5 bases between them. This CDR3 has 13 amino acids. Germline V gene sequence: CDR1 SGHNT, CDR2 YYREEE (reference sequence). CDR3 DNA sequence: TGTGCCAGCAGCTTGAATAGGAACACTGAAGCTTTCTTT. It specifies CASSLNRNTEAFF.

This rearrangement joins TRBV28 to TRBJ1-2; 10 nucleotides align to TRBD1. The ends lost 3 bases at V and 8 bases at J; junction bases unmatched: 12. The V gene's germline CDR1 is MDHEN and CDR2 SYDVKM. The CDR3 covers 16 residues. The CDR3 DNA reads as TGTGCCAGCAGTTTCGCAGGGGGACAGGGGAGTGGCGGCTACACCTTC. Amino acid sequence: CASSFAGGQGSGGYTF.

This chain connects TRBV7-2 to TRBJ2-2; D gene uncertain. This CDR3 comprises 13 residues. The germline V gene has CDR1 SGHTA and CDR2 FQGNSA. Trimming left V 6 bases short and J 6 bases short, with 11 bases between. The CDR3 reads CASSLDIAGELFF. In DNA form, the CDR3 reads TGTGCCAGCAGTCTCGACATAGCCGGGGAGCTGTTTTTT.

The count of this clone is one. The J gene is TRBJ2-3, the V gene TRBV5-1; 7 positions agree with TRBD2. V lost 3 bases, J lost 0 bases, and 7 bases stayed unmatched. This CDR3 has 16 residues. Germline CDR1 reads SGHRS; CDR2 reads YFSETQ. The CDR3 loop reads CASSSEGRGSTDTQYF. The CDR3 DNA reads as TGCGCCAGCAGCTCGGAGGGGCGGGGGAGCACAGATACGCAGTATTTT. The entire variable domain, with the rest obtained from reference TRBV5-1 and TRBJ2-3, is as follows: KAGVTQTPRYLIKTRGQQVTLSCSPISGHRSVSWYQQTPGQGLQFLFEYFSETQRNKGNFPGRFSGRQFSNSRSEMNVSTLELGDSALYLCASSSEGRGSTDTQYFGPGTRLTVL.

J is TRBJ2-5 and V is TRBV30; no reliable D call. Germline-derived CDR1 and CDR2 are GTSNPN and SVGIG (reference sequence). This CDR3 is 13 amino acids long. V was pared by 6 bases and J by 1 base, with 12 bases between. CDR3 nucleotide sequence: TGTGCCTGCCGGCACAGCTTCCAAGAGACCCAGTACTTC. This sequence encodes CACRHSFQETQYF.

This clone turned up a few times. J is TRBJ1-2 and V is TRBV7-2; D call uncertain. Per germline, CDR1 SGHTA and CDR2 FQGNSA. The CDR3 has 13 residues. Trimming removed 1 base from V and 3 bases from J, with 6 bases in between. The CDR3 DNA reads TGTGCCAGCAGCTTAGGGGCAGACTATGGCTACACCTTC. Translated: CASSLGADYGYTF.

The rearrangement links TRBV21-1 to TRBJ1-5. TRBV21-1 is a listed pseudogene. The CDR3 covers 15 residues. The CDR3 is CASSGRPWGNQPQHF. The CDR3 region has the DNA TGTGCCAGCAGCGGCCGACCCTGGGGTAATCAGCCCCAGCATTTT.

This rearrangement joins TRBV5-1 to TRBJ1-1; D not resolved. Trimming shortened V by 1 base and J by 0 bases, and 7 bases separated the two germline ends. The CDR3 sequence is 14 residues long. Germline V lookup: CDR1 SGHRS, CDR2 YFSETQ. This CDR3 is CASSLNTVNTEAFF. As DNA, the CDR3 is TGCGCCAGCAGCTTGAATACGGTGAACACTGAAGCTTTCTTT.

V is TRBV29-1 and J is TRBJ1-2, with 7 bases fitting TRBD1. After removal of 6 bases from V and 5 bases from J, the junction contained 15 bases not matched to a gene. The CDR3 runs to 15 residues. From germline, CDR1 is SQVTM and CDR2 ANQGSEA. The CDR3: CSVDWDSRAPYGYTF. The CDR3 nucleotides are TGCAGCGTGGACTGGGACAGCCGGGCCCCATATGGCTACACCTTC.

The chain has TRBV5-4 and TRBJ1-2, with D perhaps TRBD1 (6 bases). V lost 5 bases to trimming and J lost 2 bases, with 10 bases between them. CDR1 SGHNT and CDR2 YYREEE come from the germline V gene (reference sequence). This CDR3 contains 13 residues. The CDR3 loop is CASRQGFNYGYTF. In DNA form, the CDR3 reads TGTGCCAGCAGACAGGGCTTCAACTATGGCTACACCTTC.

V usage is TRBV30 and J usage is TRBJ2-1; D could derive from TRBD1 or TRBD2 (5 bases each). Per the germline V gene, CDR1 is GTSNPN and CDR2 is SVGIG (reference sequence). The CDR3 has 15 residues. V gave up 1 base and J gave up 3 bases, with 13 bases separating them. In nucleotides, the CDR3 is TGTGCCTGGAGTGCTCCCGGGGCCCGCTACAATGAGCAGTTCTTC. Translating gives CAWSAPGARYNEQFF.

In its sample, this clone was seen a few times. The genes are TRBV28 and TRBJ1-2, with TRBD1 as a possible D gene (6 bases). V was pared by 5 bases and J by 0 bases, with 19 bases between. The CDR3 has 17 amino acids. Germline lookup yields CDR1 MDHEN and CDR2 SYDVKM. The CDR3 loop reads CASSPPPRGGSNYGYTF. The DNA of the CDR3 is TGTGCCAGCAGTCCACCCCCCAGAGGGGGGTCTAACTATGGCTACACCTTC.

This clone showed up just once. The CDR3 coding sequence is TGCGCCAGCAGCCCGATCGTCGGGGGGCGGGAGACCCAGTACTTC. Protein: CASSPIVGGRETQYF. The chain recombines TRBV4-1 with TRBJ2-5; maybe TRBD2 (7 bases). This CDR3 has 15 amino acids. Looked up from germline, CDR1 is MGHRA and CDR2 is YSYEKL. The V end lost 4 bases, the J end lost 5 bases, and 17 bases lay between the germline ends.

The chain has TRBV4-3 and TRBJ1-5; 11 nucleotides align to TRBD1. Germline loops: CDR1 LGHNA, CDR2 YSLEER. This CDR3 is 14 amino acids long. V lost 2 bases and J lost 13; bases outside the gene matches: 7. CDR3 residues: CASSQNPDRGPQHF. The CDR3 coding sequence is TGCGCCAGCAGCCAAAACCCGGACAGGGGGCCGCAGCATTTT.

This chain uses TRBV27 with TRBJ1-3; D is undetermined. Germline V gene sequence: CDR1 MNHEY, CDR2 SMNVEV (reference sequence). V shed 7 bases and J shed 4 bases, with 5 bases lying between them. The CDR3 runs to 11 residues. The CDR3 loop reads CASKRGNTIYF. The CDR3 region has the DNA TGTGCCAGCAAACGAGGAAACACCATATATTTT.